One and the same sample provided the 23 T cell receptor delta chains below, sequenced in a study of gammadelta T cells in human blood. TCRdb re-identified clones in the RT-PCR reads via CATT. The repertoire holds about 430 delta-chain clones, with around 15% as singletons. The sequenced sample was non-Vgamma9Vdelta2 gamma-delta T cells from adult blood. These receptors were obtained from a human donor.

This clone was observed a handful of times. A read error likely explains why the TCRdb protein, taken from a much larger clone, differs from this DNA's translation at residue 6; the protein shown is translated from the DNA. V and J are TRDV1 and TRDJ1; D gene uncertain. CDR3 size: 16 residues. CDR1 TSWWSYY and CDR2 QGS come from the germline V gene. V was shortened by 1 base and J by 0 bases, with 12 bases between the two germline ends. In DNA, the CDR3 is TGTGCTCTTGGGGAACCACGGGGCTGGTACACCGATAAACTCATCTTT. As protein: CALGEPRGWYTDKLIF.

The rearrangement uses TRDV2 and TRDJ3; TRDD3 matches at 8 bases. TCRdb supplies no J gene; here it was assigned by aligning the nucleotide sequence to germline. Trimming took 0 bases from V and 0 from J; bases not matched to a gene: 18. Germline lookup yields CDR1 GEAIGNYY and CDR2 EKD. The CDR3 is 23 amino acids. The CDR3 sequence: CACDTLDTGGPLPPSWDTRQMFF. Here the CDR3 DNA reads TGTGCCTGTGACACCCTCGATACTGGGGGTCCCCTACCCCCCTCCTGGGACACCCGACAGATGTTTTTC.

Concerning this clone: Only one base separates this from a far larger clonotype, so it likely reflects a read error. Other DNA sequences from this sample encode an identical CDR3 as well. The genes are TRDV1 and TRDJ1; possibly TRDD2 or TRDD3 for D (6 bases each). V lost 2 bases, J lost 3 bases, and 37 bases lay in between. Germline V lookup: CDR1 TSWWSYY, CDR2 QGS. CDR3 length: 23 residues. For the CDR3, the DNA is TGTGCTCTTGGGGAAAATCCTACCGTCCCCCCCCGCGTTGGGGGTCTGAATCCCGATAAACTCATCTTT. Amino acid sequence: CALGENPTVPPRVGGLNPDKLIF.

This clone showed up just a few times. The TCRdb protein, from a much larger clone, departs from this DNA's translation at residue 12, likely by read error; the protein shown derives from the DNA. V usage is TRDV1 and J usage is TRDJ1, with unresolved D. TCRdb carries no J gene annotation; the J gene was assigned here by matching the DNA with germline. CDR3 length: 16 amino acids. CDR1 is TSWWSYY, CDR2 QGS, per germline. The CDR3 DNA reads TGTGCTCTTGGGGAAACACGGGGCTGGTACACCTATAAACTCATCTTT. This codes for CALGETRGWYTYKLIF.

Worth noting for this clone: This likely stems from a read error, as it lies one base from a far larger clone. Here the J gene is TRDJ1 and the V gene is not called; the table names TRDD3, a call not compared with the DNA. The CDR3 loop spans 21 amino acids. In DNA, the CDR3 is TGCGCTACAGGCTGGGCTCCATCTCACACCCGCCGTATCTCGTACACCGATAAACTCATCTTT. Translating gives CATGWAPSHTRRISYTDKLIF.

This clone was seen a few times. This likely came from a read error, as a far larger clone is one base away. The gene calls are TRAV23/DV6 and TRDJ1, with 10 bases aligning to TRDD3. This CDR3 region has 21 residues. Germline V lookup: CDR1 NTAFDY, CDR2 IRPDVSE (reference sequence). The CDR3 spells CAVHSFSSYWGISLYPDKLIF. DNA of the CDR3: TGTGCTGTACACTCCTTCTCAAGTTACTGGGGGATTTCCCTGTACCCCGATAAACTCATCTTT.

This clone is large within its sample. Being one base from a much bigger clone, this may be a read error. The sample carries other DNA sequences with the same CDR3. This chain connects TRDV1 to TRDJ1, with TRDD3 matching over 13 bases. Germline CDR1 TSWWSYY, CDR2 QGS. This CDR3 has 27 residues. CDR3 region: CALGELVWGGPMGNWGIRLPYTDKLIF. The CDR3 DNA sequence: TGTGCTCTTGGGGAACTAGTGTGGGGAGGTCCTATGGGAAACTGGGGGATACGCCTTCCGTACACTGATAAACTCATCTTT.

A few counts support this clone. A read error likely explains this, since a far larger clone differs by one base. This sample includes further DNA sequences coding for the same CDR3. The chain links TRDV1 to TRDJ1, with 11 bases that match TRDD3. There are 20 residues in the CDR3. CDR1 and CDR2 from the germline V gene are TSWWSYY and QGS. This CDR3 is CALGETAFLWGIHQTDKLIF. CDR3 in DNA: TGTGCTCTTGGGGAAACTGCCTTCCTCTGGGGGATACATCAAACCGATAAACTTATCTTT.

This clone rates as large. Other DNA sequences in the same sample also yield this CDR3. This chain uses TRDV1 with TRDJ1; 11 bases are a match to TRDD3. The germline V gene has CDR1 TSWWSYY and CDR2 QGS. J gave up 0 bases and V 3 bases, and 30 bases lay outside the gene matches. This CDR3 is 25 amino acids long. CDR3 in amino acids: CALGDSEGLPTGGYRREAYTDKLIF. DNA of the CDR3: TGTGCTCTTGGGGACTCCGAAGGCCTTCCTACTGGGGGATATCGGCGGGAGGCGTACACCGATAAACTCATCTTT.

This clone turned up a few times. A much more abundant neighbour one base away suggests this may be a read error. The chain combines TRDV1 with TRDJ1, with D perhaps matching TRDD2 (6 bases). CDR3 length: 18 residues. Germline lookup yields CDR1 TSWWSYY and CDR2 QGS. V dropped 1 base and J dropped 0 bases, with 18 bases sitting between them. Written as DNA, the CDR3 is TGTGCTCTTGGGGAACCCACTCCTACCCGGGAACACACCGATAAACTCATCTTT. Encoded protein: CALGEPTPTREHTDKLIF.

This clone is large within its sample. The sample carries other DNA sequences with the same CDR3. V is TRDV1 and J is TRDJ1, with 8 bases matching TRDD3. Germline CDR1 and CDR2: TSWWSYY and QGS. V dropped 4 bases and J dropped 0; count of bases not matched to a gene: 13. The CDR3 sequence is 18 residues long. CDR3 bases: TGTGCTCTTGGGGTACGAAGGGGATACCTAAAGTACACCGATAAACTCATCTTT. Protein: CALGVRRGYLKYTDKLIF.

A word on this clone: This DNA's translation and the protein TCRdb lists, from a much larger clone, do not match at residue 7, likely due to a read error; the protein shown is translated from the DNA. The chain is built from TRDV1 and TRDJ1; 11 bases map to TRDD3. V trimming: 2 bases; J trimming: 2 bases; junction bases outside the gene matches: 16. The CDR3 has 20 amino acids. Germline lookup yields CDR1 TSWWSYY and CDR2 QGS. The chain's CDR3 is CALGETDFLWGIHQTDKLIF. In DNA form, the CDR3 reads TGTGCTCTTGGGGAAACTGACTTCCTCTGGGGGATACATCAAACCGATAAACTCATCTTT.

There are a few counts of this clone. A far larger clone differs by one base, so this is likely a read error. At the DNA level, this CDR3 is encoded by other sequences in the same sample as well. The chain carries TRDV1 and TRDJ1; 11 bases fit TRDD3. The J gene was missing in TCRdb and was found by matching the end of the DNA to germline. CDR1 TSWWSYY and CDR2 QGS come from the germline V gene. CDR3 length: 26 residues. V was clipped by 5 bases and J by 0 bases; unmatched bases: 35. CDR3 amino acids: CALGSTPFLRFTGGYAFTAYTDKLIF. The CDR3 DNA reads TGTGCTCTTGGGTCAACTCCCTTCCTACGGTTCACTGGGGGATATGCGTTTACCGCTTACACCGATAAACTCATCTTT.

This clone was counted between two and nine times. A read error likely explains why the TCRdb protein, taken from a much larger clone, differs from this DNA's translation at residue 11; the protein shown is translated from the DNA. This chain links TRDV1 with TRDJ1, with D unresolved. V was clipped by 2 bases and J by 7 bases, with 32 bases between them. Germline CDR1 reads TSWWSYY; CDR2 reads QGS. The CDR3 has 20 amino acids. The CDR3 sequence: CALGEFKGGPCLTTMGKLIF. Written as DNA, the CDR3 is TGTGCTCTTGGGGAATTTAAGGGAGGGCCCTGCCTTACGACAATGGGTAAACTCATCTTT.

For this clone: A far larger clone is a single base away, which makes a read error likely. The chain has TRDV1 and TRDJ1; 9 nucleotides line up with TRDD3. No J segment appears in TCRdb, so it was assigned here by matching the sequence to germline. This CDR3 comprises 18 residues. Germline CDR1 TSWWSYY, CDR2 QGS. V shed 4 bases, J shed 8 bases, and the junction held 20 bases outside the gene matches. Here the CDR3 DNA reads TGTGCTCTTGGGGTCGACCTTACTGTGTTTACTGGGGGACCGAAACTCATCTTT. The encoded protein is CALGVDLTVFTGGPKLIF.

This clone was found a few times. A read error likely explains this, since a far larger clone differs by one base. The chain joins TRDV1 to TRDJ1, with TRDD3 matching over 13 bases. The CDR3 sequence is 27 residues long. CDR1 and CDR2 (germline): TSWWSYY, QGS. The CDR3 nucleotides are TGTGCTCTTGGGGAACTAGTGTGGGGAGGTCCTATGGGAAACTGGGGGATACGCCTTCCGTACACCAATAAACTCATCTTT. Its translation: CALGELVWGGPMGNWGIRLPYTNKLIF.

Points on this clone: A far larger clone is off by one base, so a read error is likely. No call was made for the V gene; the J gene is TRDJ3; the table names TRDD3, a call not compared with the DNA. The CDR3 consists of 26 residues. The CDR3 loop is CALGERLKPYILLGDTVSWATRQMFF. CDR3 nucleotide sequence: TGTGCTCTTGGGGAACGCCTCAAACCTTACATCTTACTGGGGGATACAGTGTCCTGGGCCACCCGACAGATGTTTTTC.

This clone is labeled as medium-sized. A much larger clone is a single base away; this may be a read error. Other nucleotide sequences from this sample produce the same CDR3. The chain uses TRDV1 and TRDJ1, with TRDD3 matching over 10 bases. This CDR3 contains 25 residues. Germline V gene data show CDR1 as TSWWSYY and CDR2 as QGS. The CDR3 bases are TGTGCTCTTGGGGTCTCCACCCATCCGCCTTCCTATCAGTACTGGGGGATTCCGTACACTGATAAACTCATCTTT. It codes for CALGVSTHPPSYQYWGIPYTDKLIF.

The count of this clone is one. A far larger clone is one base from this, pointing to a likely read error. The chain recombines TRDV1 with TRDJ2, with 11 bases matching TRDD3. TCRdb gives no J gene; it was assigned here by matching the DNA to germline. The CDR3 consists of 22 residues. The germline gives CDR1 TSWWSYY, CDR2 QGS. This chain's CDR3 is CALGDPWRKFVLGDIVTAQLFF. The CDR3 DNA follows: TGTGCCCTTGGGGATCCTTGGCGAAAGTTCGTACTGGGGGATATCGTCACAGCACAACTCTTCTTT.

On this clone: A far larger clone is off by one base, so a read error is likely. In the same sample, other DNA sequences code for this CDR3. The chain recombines TRDV1 with TRDJ1; tentative D call: TRDD3 (6 bases). Germline assignment: CDR1 TSWWSYY and CDR2 QGS. CDR3 length: 19 residues. V was cut by 0 bases and J by 0 bases, with 20 bases left in between. The CDR3 protein is CALGELSFVGVAYTDKLIF. The CDR3 coding sequence is TGTGCTCTTGGGGAACTGTCCTTTGTGGGGGTCGCGTACACCGATAAACTCATCTTT.

By its share, this clone is hyperexpanded. The identical CDR3 is also encoded by other nucleotide sequences in the sample. The V call is TRDV1, the J call TRDJ1; TRDD3 matches at 10 bases. The junction had 33 bases not matched to a gene; V was cut back by 4 bases and J by 1 base. There are 25 residues in the CDR3. CDR1 and CDR2 from the germline V gene are TSWWSYY and QGS. The CDR3 sequence: CALGGPGSASSYIMGDTRPTDKLIF. The CDR3 DNA is TGTGCTCTTGGGGGGCCGGGGTCCGCATCCTCGTATATAATGGGGGATACCCGACCCACCGATAAACTCATCTTT.

This clone was observed a few times. A far larger clone lies a single base away; this is likely a read error. Other DNA sequences within the sample encode an identical CDR3. This chain connects TRDV1 to TRDJ1; 11 bases are shared with TRDD3. The CDR3 sequence is 20 residues long. Germline values: CDR1 TSWWSYY, CDR2 QGS. Trimming at V came to 3 bases and at J to 2 bases, leaving 17 bases not matched to a gene. The CDR3 is CALGETAFLWGIHQTDKLIF. The CDR3 region has the DNA TGTGCTCTTGGGGAGACTGCCTTCCTCTGGGGGATACATCAAACCGATAAACTCATCTTT.

This clone was counted between two and nine times. A read error may explain this, as a much larger clone is one base away. Other DNA sequences in the sample encode the same CDR3. V is TRDV1 and J is TRDJ1; the match to TRDD3 covers 9 bases. Germline V gene sequence: CDR1 TSWWSYY, CDR2 QGS. CDR3 size: 22 residues. CDR3 in DNA: TGTGCTCTTGGGGAACGGTGGGGAAGATTCGGACTGGGGGAGCCATACACTGATAAACTCATCTTT. This sequence encodes CALGERWGRFGLGEPYTDKLIF.